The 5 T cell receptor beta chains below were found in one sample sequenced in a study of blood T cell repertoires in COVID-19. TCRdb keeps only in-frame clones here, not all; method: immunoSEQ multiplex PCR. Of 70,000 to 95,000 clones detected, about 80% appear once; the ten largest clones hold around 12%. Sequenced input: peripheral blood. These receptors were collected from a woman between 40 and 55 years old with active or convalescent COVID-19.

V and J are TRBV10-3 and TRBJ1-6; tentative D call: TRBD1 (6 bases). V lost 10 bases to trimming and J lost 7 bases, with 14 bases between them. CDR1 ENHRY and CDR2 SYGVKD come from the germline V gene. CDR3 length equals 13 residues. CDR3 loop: CATQVGGNSPLHF. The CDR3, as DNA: TGTGCCACTCAGGTTGGGGGCAATTCACCCCTCCACTTT.

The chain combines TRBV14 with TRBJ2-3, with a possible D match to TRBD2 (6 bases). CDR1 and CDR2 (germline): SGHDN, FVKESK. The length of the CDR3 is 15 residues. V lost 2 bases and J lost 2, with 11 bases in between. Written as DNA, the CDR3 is TGTGCCAGCAGCCAACGACTAGACCTCACAGATACGCAGTATTTT. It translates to CASSQRLDLTDTQYF.

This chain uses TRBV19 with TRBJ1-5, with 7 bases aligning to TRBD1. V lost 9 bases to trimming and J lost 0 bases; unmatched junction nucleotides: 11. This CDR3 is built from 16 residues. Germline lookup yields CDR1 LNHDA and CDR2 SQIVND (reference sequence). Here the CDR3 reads CASCYRDSYSNQPQHF. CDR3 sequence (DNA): TGTGCCAGCTGCTACCGGGACAGCTATAGCAATCAGCCCCAGCATTTT.

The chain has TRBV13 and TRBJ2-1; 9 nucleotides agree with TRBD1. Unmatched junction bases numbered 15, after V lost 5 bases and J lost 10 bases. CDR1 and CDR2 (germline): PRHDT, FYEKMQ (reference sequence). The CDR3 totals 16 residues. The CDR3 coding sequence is TGTGCCAGCAGCCCCCACGGACAGGGGAAGGCAGGCGAGCAGTTCTTC. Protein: CASSPHGQGKAGEQFF.

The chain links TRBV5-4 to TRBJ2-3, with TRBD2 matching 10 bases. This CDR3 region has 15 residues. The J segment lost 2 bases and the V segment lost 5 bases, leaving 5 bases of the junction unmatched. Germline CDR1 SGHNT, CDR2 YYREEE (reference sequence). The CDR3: CASRPTSGTTDTQYF. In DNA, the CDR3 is TGTGCCAGCAGGCCAACTAGCGGGACCACAGATACGCAGTATTTT.